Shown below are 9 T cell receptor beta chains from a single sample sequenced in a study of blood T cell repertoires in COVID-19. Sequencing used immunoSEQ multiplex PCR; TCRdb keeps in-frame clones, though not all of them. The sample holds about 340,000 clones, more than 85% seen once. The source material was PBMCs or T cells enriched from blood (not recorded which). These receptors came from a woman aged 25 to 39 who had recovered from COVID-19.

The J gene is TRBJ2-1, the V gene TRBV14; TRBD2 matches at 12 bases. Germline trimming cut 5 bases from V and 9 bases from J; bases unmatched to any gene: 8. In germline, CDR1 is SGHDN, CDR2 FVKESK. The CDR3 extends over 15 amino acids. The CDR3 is CASSFSSGRASEQFF. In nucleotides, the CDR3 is TGTGCCAGCAGCTTCTCTAGCGGGAGGGCCAGTGAGCAGTTCTTC.

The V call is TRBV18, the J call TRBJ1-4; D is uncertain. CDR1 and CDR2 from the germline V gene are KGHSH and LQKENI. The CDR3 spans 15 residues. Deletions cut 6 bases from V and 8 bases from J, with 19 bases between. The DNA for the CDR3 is TGTGCCAGCTCCCCCCCATTCGGGATCCGGGAAAAACTGTTTTTT. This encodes CASSPPFGIREKLFF.

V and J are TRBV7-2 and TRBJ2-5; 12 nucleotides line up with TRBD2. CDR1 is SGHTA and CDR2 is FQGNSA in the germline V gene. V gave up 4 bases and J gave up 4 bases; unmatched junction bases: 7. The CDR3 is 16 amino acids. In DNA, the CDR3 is TGTGCCAGCAGCTCTAGACTAGCGGGAGTATCAGAGACCCAGTACTTC. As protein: CASSSRLAGVSETQYF.

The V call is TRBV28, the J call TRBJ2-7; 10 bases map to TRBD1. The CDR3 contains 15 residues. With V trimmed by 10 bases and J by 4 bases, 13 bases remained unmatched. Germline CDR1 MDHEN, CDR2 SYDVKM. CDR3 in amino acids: CATSFVGQGLYEQYF. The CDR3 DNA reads TGTGCCACCTCATTTGTGGGACAGGGGTTGTACGAGCAGTACTTC.

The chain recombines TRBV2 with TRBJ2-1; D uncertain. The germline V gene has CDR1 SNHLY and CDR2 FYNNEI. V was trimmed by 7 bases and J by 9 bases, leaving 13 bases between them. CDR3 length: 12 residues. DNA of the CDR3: TGTGCCAGCACTCTTTCGAGTACTGAGCAGTTCTTC. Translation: CASTLSSTEQFF. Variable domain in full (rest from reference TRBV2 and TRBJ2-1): EPEVTQTPSHQVTQMGQEVILRCVPISNHLYFYWYRQILGQKVEFLVSFYNNEISEKSEIFDDQFSVERPDGSNFTLKIRSTKLEDSAMYFCASTLSSTEQFFGPGTRLTVL.

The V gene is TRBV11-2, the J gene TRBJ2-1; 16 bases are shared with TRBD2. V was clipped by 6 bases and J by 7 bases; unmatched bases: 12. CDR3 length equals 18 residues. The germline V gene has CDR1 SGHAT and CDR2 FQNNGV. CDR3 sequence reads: CASRPEGLAGGRLNEQFF. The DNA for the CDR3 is TGTGCCAGCAGGCCAGAGGGACTAGCGGGAGGGAGGTTGAATGAGCAGTTCTTC.

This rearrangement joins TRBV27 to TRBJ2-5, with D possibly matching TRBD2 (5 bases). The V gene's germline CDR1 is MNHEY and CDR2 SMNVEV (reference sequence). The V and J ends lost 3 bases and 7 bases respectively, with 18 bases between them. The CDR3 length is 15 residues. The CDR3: CASSLREKSSWTQYF. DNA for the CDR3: TGTGCCAGCAGTTTGAGGGAGAAGTCAAGTTGGACCCAGTACTTC.

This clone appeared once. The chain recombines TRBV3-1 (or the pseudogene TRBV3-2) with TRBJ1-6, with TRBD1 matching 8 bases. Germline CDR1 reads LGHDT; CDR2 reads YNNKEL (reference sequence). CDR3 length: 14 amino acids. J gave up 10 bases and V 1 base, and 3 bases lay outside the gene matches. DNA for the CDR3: TGTGCCAGCAGCCAAGGGACAGGGTCCTCACCCCTCCACTTT. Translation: CASSQGTGSSPLHF.

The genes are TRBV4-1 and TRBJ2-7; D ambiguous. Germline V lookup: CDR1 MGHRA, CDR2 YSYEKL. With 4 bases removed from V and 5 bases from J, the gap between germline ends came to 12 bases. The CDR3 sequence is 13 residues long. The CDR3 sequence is CASSPGLSHEQYF. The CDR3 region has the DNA TGCGCCAGCAGCCCTGGCCTTTCTCACGAGCAGTACTTC.